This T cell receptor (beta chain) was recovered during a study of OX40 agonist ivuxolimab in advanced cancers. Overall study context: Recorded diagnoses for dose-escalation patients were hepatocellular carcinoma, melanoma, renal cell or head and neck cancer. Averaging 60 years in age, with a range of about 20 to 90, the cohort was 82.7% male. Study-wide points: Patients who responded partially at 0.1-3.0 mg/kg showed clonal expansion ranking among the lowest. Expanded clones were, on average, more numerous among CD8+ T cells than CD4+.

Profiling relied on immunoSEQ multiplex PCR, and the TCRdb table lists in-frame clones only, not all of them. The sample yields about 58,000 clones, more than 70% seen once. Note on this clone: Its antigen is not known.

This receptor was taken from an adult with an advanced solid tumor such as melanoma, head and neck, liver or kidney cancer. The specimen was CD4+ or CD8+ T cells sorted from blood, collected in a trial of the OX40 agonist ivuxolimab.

The chain's CDR3 is CASSLGTGVNTEAFF. As DNA, the CDR3 is TGTGCCAGCAGCTTAGGGACAGGAGTGAACACTGAAGCTTTCTTT. This chain links TRBV7-9 with TRBJ1-1; 7 bases agree with TRBD1. This CDR3 is built from 15 residues. From germline, CDR1 is SEHNR and CDR2 FQNEAQ (reference sequence). V lost 1 base, J lost 0 bases, and 2 bases stayed unmatched. Combining the CDR3 with reference TRBV7-9 and TRBJ1-1 gives the whole variable domain DTGVSQNPRHKITKRGQNVTFRCDPISEHNRLYWYRQTLGQGPEFLTYFQNEAQLEKSRLLSDRFSAERPKGSFSTLEIQRTEQGDSAMYLCASSLGTGVNTEAFFGQGTRLTVV.